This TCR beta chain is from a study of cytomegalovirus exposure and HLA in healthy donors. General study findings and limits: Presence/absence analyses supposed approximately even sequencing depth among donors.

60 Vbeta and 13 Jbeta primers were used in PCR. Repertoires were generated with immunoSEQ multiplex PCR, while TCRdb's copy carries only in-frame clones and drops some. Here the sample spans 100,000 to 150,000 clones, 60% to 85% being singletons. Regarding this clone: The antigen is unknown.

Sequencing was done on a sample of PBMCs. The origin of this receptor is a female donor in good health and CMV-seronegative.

For the CDR3, the DNA is TGTGCCAGCAGCTCGGGGGGAAGGAACACTGAAGCTTTCTTT. Protein product: CASSSGGRNTEAFF. The V and J genes are TRBV11-2 and TRBJ1-1, with D tentatively TRBD1 (5 bases). The CDR3 spans 14 residues. V was clipped by 4 bases and J by 1 base, with 10 bases between them. CDR1 and CDR2 from the germline V gene are SGHAT and FQNNGV.